A selection of T cell receptor beta chains follows, all from one sample in a study of T cell responses to AZD1222 COVID-19 vaccine. Some clones are missing from TCRdb's copy, which holds only in-frame ones; the method was immunoSEQ multiplex PCR. The table shows 100,000 to 150,000 clones, with over 70% occurring only once. This specimen was peripheral blood, taken on day 0 of AZD1222 vaccination. The receptors were sampled from an adult in good health. Each CDR3 is given with its conserved first and last residue. The order of the fields is D gene, clone size, J gene, V gene, CDR3 protein, CDR3 DNA. D genes are given only for firm matches. Some rows have no size entry. The others give once, few or many, or a class for an expanded clone.

d_call: .
clone_size: once
j_call: TRBJ2-5
v_call: TRBV7-2
cdr3_aa: CASSGRGLETQYF
cdr3_nt: TGTGCCAGCAGCGGGCGGGGTCTGGAGACCCAGTACTTC

d_call: .
clone_size: once
j_call: TRBJ2-7
v_call: TRBV5-4
cdr3_aa: CASSLSDTHEQYF
cdr3_nt: TGTGCCAGCAGCTTATCCGACACCCACGAGCAGTACTTC

d_call: TRBD2
clone_size: .
j_call: TRBJ2-7
v_call: TRBV11-2
cdr3_aa: CASSLDGGTSTVYEQYF
cdr3_nt: TGTGCCAGCAGCTTAGATGGCGGGACTAGCACGGTCTACGAGCAGTACTTC

d_call: TRBD1
clone_size: few
j_call: TRBJ1-5
v_call: TRBV7-8
cdr3_aa: CASIFPGTGGPHSNQPQHF
cdr3_nt: TGTGCCAGCATTTTCCCCGGGACAGGGGGGCCCCATAGCAATCAGCCCCAGCATTTT

d_call: .
clone_size: .
j_call: TRBJ1-1
v_call: TRBV19
cdr3_aa: CASRPPGPTEAFF
cdr3_nt: TGTGCCAGTAGACCCCCGGGTCCCACTGAAGCTTTCTTT

d_call: .
clone_size: .
j_call: TRBJ1-2
v_call: TRBV7-2
cdr3_aa: CASSGPGRTVYGYTF
cdr3_nt: TGTGCCAGCAGCGGCCCAGGGCGGACCGTCTATGGCTACACCTTC

d_call: TRBD1
clone_size: .
j_call: TRBJ2-2
v_call: TRBV18
cdr3_aa: CASSPAGQGSGELFF
cdr3_nt: TGTGCCAGCTCACCCGCGGGACAGGGGAGCGGGGAGCTGTTTTTT

d_call: .
clone_size: .
j_call: TRBJ1-4
v_call: TRBV7-9
cdr3_aa: CASPTLGATDEKLFF
cdr3_nt: TGTGCCAGCCCCACGCTGGGGGCGACCGATGAAAAACTGTTTTTT

d_call: .
clone_size: .
j_call: TRBJ2-5
v_call: TRBV4-2
cdr3_aa: CASSQGRVGETQYF
cdr3_nt: TGTGCCAGCAGCCAAGGGAGGGTGGGAGAGACCCAGTACTTC

d_call: TRBD1
clone_size: .
j_call: TRBJ2-7
v_call: TRBV10-3
cdr3_aa: CAISTTGSYEQYF
cdr3_nt: TGTGCCATCAGTACGACAGGGTCCTACGAGCAGTACTTC

d_call: .
clone_size: .
j_call: TRBJ1-1
v_call: TRBV5-1
cdr3_aa: CASSKTENTEAFF
cdr3_nt: TGCGCCAGCAGCAAAACAGAGAACACTGAAGCTTTCTTT